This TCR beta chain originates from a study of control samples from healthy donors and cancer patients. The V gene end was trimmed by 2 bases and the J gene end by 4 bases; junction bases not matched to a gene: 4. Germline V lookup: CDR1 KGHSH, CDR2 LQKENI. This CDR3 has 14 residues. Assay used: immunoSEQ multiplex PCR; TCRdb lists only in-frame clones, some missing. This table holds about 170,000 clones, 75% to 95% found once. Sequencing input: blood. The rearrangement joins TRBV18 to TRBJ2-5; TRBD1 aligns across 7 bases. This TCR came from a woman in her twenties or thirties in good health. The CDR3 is CASSPSSGGETQYF. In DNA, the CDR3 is TGTGCCAGCTCACCAAGTTCAGGGGGAGAGACCCAGTACTTC.